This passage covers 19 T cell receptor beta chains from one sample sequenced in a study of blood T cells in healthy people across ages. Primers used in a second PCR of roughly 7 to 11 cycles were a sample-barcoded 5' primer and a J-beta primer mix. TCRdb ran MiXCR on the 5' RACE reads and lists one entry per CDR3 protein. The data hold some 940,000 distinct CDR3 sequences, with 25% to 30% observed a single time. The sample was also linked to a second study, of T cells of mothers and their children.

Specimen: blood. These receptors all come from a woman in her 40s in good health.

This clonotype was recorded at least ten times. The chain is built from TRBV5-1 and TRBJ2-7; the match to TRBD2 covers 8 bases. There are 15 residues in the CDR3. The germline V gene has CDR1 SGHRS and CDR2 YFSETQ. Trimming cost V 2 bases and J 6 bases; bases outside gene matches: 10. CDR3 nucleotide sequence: TGCGCCAGCAGCTTTATGTCCGGGGGGGCCCGCGAGCAGTACTTC. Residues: CASSFMSGGAREQYF.

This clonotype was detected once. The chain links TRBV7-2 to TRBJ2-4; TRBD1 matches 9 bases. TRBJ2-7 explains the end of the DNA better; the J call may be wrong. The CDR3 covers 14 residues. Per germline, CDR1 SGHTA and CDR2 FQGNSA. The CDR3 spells CASSLQGAAYEQYF. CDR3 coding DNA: TGTGCCAGCAGCCTACAGGGGGCCGCCTACGAGCAGTACTTC.

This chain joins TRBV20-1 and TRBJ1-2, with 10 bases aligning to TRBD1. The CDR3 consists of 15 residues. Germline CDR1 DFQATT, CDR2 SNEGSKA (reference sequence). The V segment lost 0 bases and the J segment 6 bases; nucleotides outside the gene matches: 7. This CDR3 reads CSARDLRTGGNGYTF. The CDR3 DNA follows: TGCAGTGCTAGAGATCTCAGGACAGGGGGTAATGGCTACACCTTC.

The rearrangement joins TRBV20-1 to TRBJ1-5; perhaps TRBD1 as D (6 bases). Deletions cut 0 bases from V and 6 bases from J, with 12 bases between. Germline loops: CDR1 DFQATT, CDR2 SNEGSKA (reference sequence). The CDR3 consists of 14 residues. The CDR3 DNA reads TGCAGTGCTAGAGATCTGGCAGGGGCTCAGCCCCAGCATTTT. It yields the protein CSARDLAGAQPQHF.

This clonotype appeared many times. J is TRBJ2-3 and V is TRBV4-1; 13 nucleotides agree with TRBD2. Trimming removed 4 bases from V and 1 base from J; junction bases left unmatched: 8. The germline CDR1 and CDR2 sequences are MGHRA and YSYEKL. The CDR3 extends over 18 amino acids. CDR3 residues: CASSPGLAGVVGTDTQYF. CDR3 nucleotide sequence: TGCGCCAGCAGCCCTGGACTAGCGGGGGTCGTTGGCACAGATACGCAGTATTTT.

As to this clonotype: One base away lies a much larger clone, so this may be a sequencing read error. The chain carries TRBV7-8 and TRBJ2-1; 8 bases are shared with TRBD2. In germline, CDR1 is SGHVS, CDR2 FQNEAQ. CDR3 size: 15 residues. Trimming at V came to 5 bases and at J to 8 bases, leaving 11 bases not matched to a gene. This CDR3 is CASSARQRGPDEQFF. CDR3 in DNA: TGTGCCAGCAGCGCCCGGCAGCGGGGGCCGGATGAGCAGTTCTTC.

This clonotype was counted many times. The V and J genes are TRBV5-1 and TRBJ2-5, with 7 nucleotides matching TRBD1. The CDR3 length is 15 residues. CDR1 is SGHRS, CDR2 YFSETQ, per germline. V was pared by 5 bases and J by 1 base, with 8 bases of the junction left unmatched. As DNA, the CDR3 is TGCGCCAGCAGATTGACAGGGAATTCCCAAGAGACCCAGTACTTC. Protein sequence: CASRLTGNSQETQYF.

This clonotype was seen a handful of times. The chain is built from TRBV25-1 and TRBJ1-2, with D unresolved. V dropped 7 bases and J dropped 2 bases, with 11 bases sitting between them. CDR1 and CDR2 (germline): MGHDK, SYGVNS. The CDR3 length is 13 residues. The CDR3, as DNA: TGTGCCAGCACTCCCAATGAGAACTATGGCTACACCTTC. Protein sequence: CASTPNENYGYTF.

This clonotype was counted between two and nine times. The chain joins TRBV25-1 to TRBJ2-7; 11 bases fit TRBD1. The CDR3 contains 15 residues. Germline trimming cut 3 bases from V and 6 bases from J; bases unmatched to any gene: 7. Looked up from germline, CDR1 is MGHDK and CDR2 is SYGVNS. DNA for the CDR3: TGTGCCAGCAGTGATGGAGGGACAGGGGGAAGCGAGCAGTACTTC. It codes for CASSDGGTGGSEQYF.

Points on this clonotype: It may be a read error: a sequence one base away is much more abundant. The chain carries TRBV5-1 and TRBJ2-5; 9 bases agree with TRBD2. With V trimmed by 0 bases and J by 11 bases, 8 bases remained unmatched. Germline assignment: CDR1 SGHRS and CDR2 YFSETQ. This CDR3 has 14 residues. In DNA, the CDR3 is TGCGCCAGCAGCTTGGGCGGGGGGGTTGAGGAGCAGTACTTC. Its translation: CASSLGGGVEEQYF. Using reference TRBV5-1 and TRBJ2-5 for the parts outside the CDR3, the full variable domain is KAGVTQTPRYLIKTRGQQVTLSCSPISGHRSVSWYQQTPGQGLQFLFEYFSETQRNKGNFPGRFSGRQFSNSRSEMNVSTLELGDSALYLCASSLGGGVEEQYFGPGTRLLVL.

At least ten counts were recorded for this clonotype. The CDR3 sequence is CSVRANVGNTDTQYF. CDR3 bases: TGCAGCGTCCGGGCAAACGTGGGTAACACAGATACGCAGTATTTT. The chain recombines TRBV29-1 with TRBJ2-3; no reliable D call. Looked up from germline, CDR1 is SQVTM and CDR2 is ANQGSEA. The CDR3 sequence is 15 residues long. V was pared by 6 bases and J by 2 bases, with 18 bases between.

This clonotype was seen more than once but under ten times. The CDR3 bases are TGTGCCAGCAGCTTAGCGTCCCGAAGCACTGAAGCTTTCTTT. Protein: CASSLASRSTEAFF. V gene TRBV7-8 combines with J gene TRBJ1-1; the D is unclear. CDR3 size: 14 residues. Trimming stripped 0 bases from V and 4 bases from J, with 9 bases between. Germline V lookup: CDR1 SGHVS, CDR2 FQNEAQ.

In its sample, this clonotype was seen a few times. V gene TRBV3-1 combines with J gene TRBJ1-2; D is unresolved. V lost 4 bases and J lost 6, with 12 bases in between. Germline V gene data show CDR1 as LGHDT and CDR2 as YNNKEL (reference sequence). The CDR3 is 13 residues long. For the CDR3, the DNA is TGTGCCAGCAGCCCAAACGCCTGGAATGGCTACACCTTC. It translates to CASSPNAWNGYTF.

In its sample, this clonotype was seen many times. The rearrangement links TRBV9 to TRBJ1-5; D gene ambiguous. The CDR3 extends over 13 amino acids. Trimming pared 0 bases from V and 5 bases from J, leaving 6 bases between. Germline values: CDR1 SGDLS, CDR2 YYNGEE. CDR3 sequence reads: CASSVAVDQPQHF. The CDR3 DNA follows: TGTGCCAGCAGCGTAGCAGTTGATCAGCCCCAGCATTTT.

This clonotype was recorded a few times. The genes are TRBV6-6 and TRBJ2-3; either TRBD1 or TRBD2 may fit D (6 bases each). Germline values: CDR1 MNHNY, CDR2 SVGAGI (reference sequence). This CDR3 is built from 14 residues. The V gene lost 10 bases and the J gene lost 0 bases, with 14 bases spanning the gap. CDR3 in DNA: TGTGCCACCTACCGAGGGGGGAGCACAGATACGCAGTATTTT. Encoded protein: CATYRGGSTDTQYF.

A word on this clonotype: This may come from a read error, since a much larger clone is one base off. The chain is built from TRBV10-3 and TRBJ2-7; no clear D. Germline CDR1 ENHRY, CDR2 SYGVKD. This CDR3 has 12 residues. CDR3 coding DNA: TGTGCCACCGGGTCGAGCTCCCACGAGCAGTACTTC. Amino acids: CATGSSSHEQYF.

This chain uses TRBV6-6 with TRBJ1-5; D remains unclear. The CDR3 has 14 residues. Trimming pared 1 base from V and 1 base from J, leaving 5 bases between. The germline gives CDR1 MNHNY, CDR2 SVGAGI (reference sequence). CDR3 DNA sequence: TGTGCCAGCAGTTACTTAAAGAGCAATCAGCCCCAGCATTTT. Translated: CASSYLKSNQPQHF.

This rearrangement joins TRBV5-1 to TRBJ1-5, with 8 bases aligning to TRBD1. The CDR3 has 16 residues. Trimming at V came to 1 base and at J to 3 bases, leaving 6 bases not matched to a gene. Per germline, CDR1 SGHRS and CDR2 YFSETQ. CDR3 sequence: CASSLLPGGINQPQHF. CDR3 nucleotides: TGCGCCAGCAGCTTGTTGCCAGGGGGCATCAATCAGCCCCAGCATTTT.

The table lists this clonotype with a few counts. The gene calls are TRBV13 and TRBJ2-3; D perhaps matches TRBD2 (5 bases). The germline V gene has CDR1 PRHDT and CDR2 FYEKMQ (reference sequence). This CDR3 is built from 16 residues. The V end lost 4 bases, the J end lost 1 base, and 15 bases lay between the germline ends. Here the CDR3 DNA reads TGTGCCAGCAGCTCAGAGGGTACTTTGGGCACAGATACGCAGTATTTT. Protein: CASSSEGTLGTDTQYF.